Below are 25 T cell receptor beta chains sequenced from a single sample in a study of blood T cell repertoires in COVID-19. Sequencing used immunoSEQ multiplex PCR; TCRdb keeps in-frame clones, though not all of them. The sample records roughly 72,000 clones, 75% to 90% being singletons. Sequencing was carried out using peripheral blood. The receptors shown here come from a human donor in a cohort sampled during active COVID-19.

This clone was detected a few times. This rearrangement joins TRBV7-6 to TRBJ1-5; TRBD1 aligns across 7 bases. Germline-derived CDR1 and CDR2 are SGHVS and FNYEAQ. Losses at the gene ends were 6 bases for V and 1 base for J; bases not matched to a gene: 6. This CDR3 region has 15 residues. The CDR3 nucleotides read TGTGCCAGCAGTCCCACGACAGGGAGCAATCAGCCCCAGCATTTT. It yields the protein CASSPTTGSNQPQHF.

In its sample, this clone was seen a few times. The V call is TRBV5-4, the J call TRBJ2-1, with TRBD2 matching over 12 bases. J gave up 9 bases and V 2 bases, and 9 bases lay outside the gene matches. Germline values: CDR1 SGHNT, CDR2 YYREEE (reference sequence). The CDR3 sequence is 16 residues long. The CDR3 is CASSFRLAGAGGEQFF. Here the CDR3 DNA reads TGTGCCAGCAGCTTCAGACTAGCGGGGGCGGGAGGTGAGCAGTTCTTC.

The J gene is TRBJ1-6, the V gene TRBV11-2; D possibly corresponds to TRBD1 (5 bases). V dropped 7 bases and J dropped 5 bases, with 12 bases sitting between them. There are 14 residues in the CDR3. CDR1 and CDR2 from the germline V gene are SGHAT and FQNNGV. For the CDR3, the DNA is TGTGCCAGCACATCGACAGTGAATAATTCACCCCTCCACTTT. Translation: CASTSTVNNSPLHF.

This CDR3 reads CASSQPGDYGYTF. CDR3 coding DNA: TGTGCCAGCAGCCAGCCGGGGGACTATGGCTACACCTTC. The chain couples TRBV3-1 (or the pseudogene TRBV3-2) to TRBJ1-2; D perhaps matches TRBD1 (5 bases). Between the trimmed V and J ends, which lost 3 bases and 3 bases, there was a span of 8 bases. The germline CDR1 and CDR2 sequences are LGHDT and YNNKEL (reference sequence). The length of the CDR3 is 13 residues.

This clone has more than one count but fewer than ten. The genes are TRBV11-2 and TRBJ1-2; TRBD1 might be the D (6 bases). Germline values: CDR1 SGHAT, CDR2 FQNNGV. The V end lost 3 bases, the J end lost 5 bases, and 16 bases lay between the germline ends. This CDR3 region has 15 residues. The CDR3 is CASSFEQGGPYGYTF. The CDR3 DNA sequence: TGTGCCAGCAGCTTCGAACAGGGAGGGCCTTATGGCTACACCTTC.

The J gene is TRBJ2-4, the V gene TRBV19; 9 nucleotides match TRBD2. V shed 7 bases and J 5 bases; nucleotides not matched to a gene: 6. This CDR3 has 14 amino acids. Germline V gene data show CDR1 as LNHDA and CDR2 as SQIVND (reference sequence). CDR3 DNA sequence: TGTGCCAGTACCCATAGCGGGGGAGAAAACATTCAGTACTTC. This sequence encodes CASTHSGGENIQYF.

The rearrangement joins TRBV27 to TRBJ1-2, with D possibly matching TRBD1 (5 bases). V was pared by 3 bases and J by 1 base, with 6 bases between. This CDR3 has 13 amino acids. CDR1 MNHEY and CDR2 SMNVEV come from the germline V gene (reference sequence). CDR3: CASSLGRNYGYTF. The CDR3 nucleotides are TGTGCCAGCAGTTTGGGGCGTAACTATGGCTACACCTTC.

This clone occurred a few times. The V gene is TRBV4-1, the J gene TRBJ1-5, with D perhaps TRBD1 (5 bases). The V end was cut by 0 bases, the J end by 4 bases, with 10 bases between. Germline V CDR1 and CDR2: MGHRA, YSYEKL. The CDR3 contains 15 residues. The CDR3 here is CASSQDPAGNQPQHF. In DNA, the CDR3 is TGCGCCAGCAGCCAAGATCCGGCAGGGAATCAGCCCCAGCATTTT.

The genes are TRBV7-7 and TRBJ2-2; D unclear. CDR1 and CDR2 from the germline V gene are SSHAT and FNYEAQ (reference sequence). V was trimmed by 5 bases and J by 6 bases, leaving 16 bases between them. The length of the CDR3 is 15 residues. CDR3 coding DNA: TGTGCCAGCAGCCAGTACACGGAGCGCGCCGGGGAGCTGTTTTTT. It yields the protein CASSQYTERAGELFF.

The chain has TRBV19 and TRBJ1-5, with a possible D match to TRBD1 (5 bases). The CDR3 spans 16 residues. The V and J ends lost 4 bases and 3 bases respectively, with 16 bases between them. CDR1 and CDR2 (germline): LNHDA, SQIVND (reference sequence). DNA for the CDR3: TGTGCCAGTAGTACCGCGGGGGGAGCCTTCAATCAGCCCCAGCATTTT. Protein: CASSTAGGAFNQPQHF.

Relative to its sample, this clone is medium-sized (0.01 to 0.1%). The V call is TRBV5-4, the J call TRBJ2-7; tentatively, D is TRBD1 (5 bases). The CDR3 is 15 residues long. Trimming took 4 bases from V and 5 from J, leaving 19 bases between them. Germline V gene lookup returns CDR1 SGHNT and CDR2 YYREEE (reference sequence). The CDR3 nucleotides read TGTGCCAGCAGCCCCCCCGGCAGGGCGGATAACGAGCAGTACTTC. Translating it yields CASSPPGRADNEQYF.

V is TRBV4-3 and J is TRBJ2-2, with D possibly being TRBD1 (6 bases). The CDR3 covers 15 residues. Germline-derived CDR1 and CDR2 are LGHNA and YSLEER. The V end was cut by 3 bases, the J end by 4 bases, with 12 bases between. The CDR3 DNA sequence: TGCGCCAGCAGCCAGGACGCAGGGGCCACCGGGGAGCTGTTTTTT. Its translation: CASSQDAGATGELFF.

The DNA of the CDR3 is TGCGCCAGCAGCTGGAAGTTCATCGGGAGGCCGTCCGTCCACGAGCAGTACTTC. This codes for CASSWKFIGRPSVHEQYF. V gene TRBV5-1 combines with J gene TRBJ2-7; TRBD2 agrees at 7 bases. The CDR3 length is 18 residues. Germline CDR1 and CDR2: SGHRS and YFSETQ. The junction had 20 bases not matched to a gene; V was cut back by 3 bases and J by 5 bases.

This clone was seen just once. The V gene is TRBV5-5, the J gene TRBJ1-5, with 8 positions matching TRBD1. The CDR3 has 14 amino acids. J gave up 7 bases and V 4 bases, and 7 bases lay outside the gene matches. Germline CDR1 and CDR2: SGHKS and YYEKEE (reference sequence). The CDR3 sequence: CASSVTGGRQPQHF. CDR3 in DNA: TGTGCCAGCAGCGTCACAGGGGGGCGGCAGCCCCAGCATTTT.

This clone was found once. The CDR3 DNA is TGTGCCAGCAGCTATCGAAACAGGGGCTACGAGCAGTACTTC. Translated, it gives CASSYRNRGYEQYF. The rearrangement uses TRBV5-6 and TRBJ2-7; 7 positions match TRBD1. Germline CDR1 reads SGHDT; CDR2 reads YYEEEE. Trimming took 3 bases from V and 3 from J; bases not matched to a gene: 6. This CDR3 has 14 residues.

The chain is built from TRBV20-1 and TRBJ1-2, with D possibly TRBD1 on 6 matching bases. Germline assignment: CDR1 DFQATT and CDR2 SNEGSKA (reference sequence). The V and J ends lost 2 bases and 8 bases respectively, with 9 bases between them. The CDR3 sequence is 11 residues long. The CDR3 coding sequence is TGCAGTGCTAGACCGACAGGCGGCTACACCTTC. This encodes CSARPTGGYTF.

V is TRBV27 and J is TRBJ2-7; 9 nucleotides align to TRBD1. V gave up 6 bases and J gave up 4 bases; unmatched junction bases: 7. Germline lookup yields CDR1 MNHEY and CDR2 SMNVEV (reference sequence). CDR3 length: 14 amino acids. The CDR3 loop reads CASRAGTGSYEQYF. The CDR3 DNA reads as TGTGCCAGCAGAGCCGGGACAGGGTCTTACGAGCAGTACTTC.

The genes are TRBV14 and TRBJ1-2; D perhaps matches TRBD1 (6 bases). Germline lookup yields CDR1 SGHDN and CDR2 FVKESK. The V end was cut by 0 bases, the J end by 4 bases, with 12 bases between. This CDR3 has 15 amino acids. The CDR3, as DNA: TGTGCCAGCAGCCAAGATGCAAGGGGGATCTATGGCTACACCTTC. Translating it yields CASSQDARGIYGYTF. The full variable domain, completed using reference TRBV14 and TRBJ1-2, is EAGVTQFPSHSVIEKGQTVTLRCDPISGHDNLYWYRRVMGKEIKFLLHFVKESKQDESGMPNNRFLAERTGGTYSTLKVQPAELEDSGVYFCASSQDARGIYGYTFGSGTRLTVV.

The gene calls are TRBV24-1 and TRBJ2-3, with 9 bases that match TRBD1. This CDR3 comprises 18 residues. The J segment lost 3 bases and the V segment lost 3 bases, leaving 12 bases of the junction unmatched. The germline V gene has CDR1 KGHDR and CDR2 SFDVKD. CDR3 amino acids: CATSDPPGQGILTDTQYF. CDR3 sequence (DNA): TGTGCCACCAGTGATCCGCCGGGACAGGGAATATTGACAGATACGCAGTATTTT.

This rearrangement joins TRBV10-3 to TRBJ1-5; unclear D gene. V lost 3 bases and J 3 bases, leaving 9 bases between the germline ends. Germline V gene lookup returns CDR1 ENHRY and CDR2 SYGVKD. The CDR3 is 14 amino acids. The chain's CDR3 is CAISDPDTNQPQHF. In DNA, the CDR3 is TGTGCCATCAGTGATCCCGACACCAATCAGCCCCAGCATTTT.

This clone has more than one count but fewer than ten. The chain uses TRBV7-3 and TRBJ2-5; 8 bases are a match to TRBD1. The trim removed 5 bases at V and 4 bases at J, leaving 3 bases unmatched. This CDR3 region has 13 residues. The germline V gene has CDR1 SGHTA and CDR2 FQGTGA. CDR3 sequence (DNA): TGTGCCAGCAGCGTCGACAGGGGAGAGACCCAGTACTTC. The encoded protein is CASSVDRGETQYF.

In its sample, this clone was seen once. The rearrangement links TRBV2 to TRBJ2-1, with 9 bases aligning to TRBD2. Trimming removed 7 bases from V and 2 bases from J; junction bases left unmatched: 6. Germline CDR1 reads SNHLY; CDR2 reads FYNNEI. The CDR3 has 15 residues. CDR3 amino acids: CASNGERGAYNEQFF. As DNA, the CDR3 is TGTGCCAGCAACGGTGAGCGGGGGGCCTACAATGAGCAGTTCTTC.

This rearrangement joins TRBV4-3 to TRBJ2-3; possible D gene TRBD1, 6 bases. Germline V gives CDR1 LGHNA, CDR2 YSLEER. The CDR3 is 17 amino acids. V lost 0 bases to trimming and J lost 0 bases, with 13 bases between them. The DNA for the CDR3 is TGCGCCAGCAGCCAAGATTTAGGGACAACTAGCACAGATACGCAGTATTTT. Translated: CASSQDLGTTSTDTQYF.

The CDR3 is CASTPRAGGVNQETQYF. In DNA, the CDR3 is TGTGCCAGCACCCCCCGGGCAGGAGGAGTGAATCAAGAGACCCAGTACTTC. The genes are TRBV7-2 and TRBJ2-5; a possible D gene is TRBD2 (5 bases). The germline V and J ends were trimmed by 7 bases and 2 bases, with 23 bases remaining between them. Germline lookup yields CDR1 SGHTA and CDR2 FQGNSA. There are 17 residues in the CDR3.

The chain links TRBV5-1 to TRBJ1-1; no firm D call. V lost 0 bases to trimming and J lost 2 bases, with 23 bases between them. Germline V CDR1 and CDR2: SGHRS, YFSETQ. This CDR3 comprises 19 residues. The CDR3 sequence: CASSLDPRNLAPANTEAFF. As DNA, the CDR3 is TGCGCCAGCAGCTTGGATCCGAGGAACCTGGCCCCGGCCAACACTGAAGCTTTCTTT. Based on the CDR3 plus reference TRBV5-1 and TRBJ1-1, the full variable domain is KAGVTQTPRYLIKTRGQQVTLSCSPISGHRSVSWYQQTPGQGLQFLFEYFSETQRNKGNFPGRFSGRQFSNSRSEMNVSTLELGDSALYLCASSLDPRNLAPANTEAFFGQGTRLTVV.